The 18 T cell receptor beta chains presented below share a single source sample, sequenced in a study of early stage breast cancer tumors. Using immunoSEQ multiplex PCR, the repertoire was profiled, and TCRdb retains in-frame clones only, with some absent. The table has fewer than 5,500 clones, approximately 70% seen once. Source material: breast tumor tissue. These receptors originate from a person in their sixties or seventies with breast cancer.

By share, this clone counts as large (0.1 to 1%). The chain couples TRBV7-9 to TRBJ1-4, with unresolved D. Germline values: CDR1 SEHNR, CDR2 FQNEAQ (reference sequence). The V end was cut by 1 base, the J end by 10 bases, with 13 bases between. This CDR3 has 14 residues. CDR3 in amino acids: CASSLVALSGKLFF. The CDR3 coding sequence is TGTGCCAGCAGCTTAGTGGCCCTTAGCGGAAAACTGTTTTTT. Full variable domain (missing parts from reference TRBV7-9 and TRBJ1-4): DTGVSQNPRHKITKRGQNVTFRCDPISEHNRLYWYRQTLGQGPEFLTYFQNEAQLEKSRLLSDRFSAERPKGSFSTLEIQRTEQGDSAMYLCASSLVALSGKLFFGSGTQLSVL.

In its sample, this clone was seen a few times. The chain is built from TRBV27 and TRBJ1-1; no definite D call. CDR1 MNHEY and CDR2 SMNVEV come from the germline V gene (reference sequence). The V end was cut by 5 bases, the J end by 3 bases, with 22 bases between. CDR3 size: 17 residues. The CDR3 loop reads CASSPYLNTAWDTEAFF. The CDR3 DNA is TGTGCCAGCAGTCCTTACCTTAATACAGCTTGGGACACTGAAGCTTTCTTT.

The count of this clone is one. The V call is TRBV11-2, the J call TRBJ2-7; the D is unclear. Trimming pared 1 base from V and 5 bases from J, leaving 12 bases between. CDR1 is SGHAT and CDR2 is FQNNGV in the germline V gene. The CDR3 has 14 residues. The CDR3 region has the DNA TGTGCCAGCAGCTTAGTGGCCATGGGCAACGAGCAGTACTTC. It specifies CASSLVAMGNEQYF.

V gene TRBV5-4 combines with J gene TRBJ1-6; the D is unclear. The CDR3 loop spans 14 amino acids. The germline gives CDR1 SGHNT, CDR2 YYREEE (reference sequence). Trimming left V 4 bases short and J 9 bases short, with 14 bases between. The CDR3 loop reads CASSPRVSSSPLHF. CDR3 DNA sequence: TGTGCCAGCAGCCCCCGGGTCTCGAGTTCACCCCTCCACTTT.

This chain uses TRBV5-1 with TRBJ1-2; 7 positions agree with TRBD1. The J segment lost 4 bases and the V segment lost 3 bases, leaving 12 bases of the junction unmatched. In germline, CDR1 is SGHRS, CDR2 YFSETQ. This CDR3 is 16 amino acids long. The CDR3 loop reads CASSSSRGAKSYGYTF. CDR3 nucleotides: TGCGCCAGCAGCTCCTCCAGGGGGGCTAAAAGCTATGGCTACACCTTC.

In this sample, this clone turned up a few times. Other DNA sequences in the sample encode the same CDR3. V gene TRBV7-9 combines with J gene TRBJ2-7; 7 bases map to TRBD2. Per germline, CDR1 SEHNR and CDR2 FQNEAQ (reference sequence). Trimming took 2 bases from V and 3 from J; bases not matched to a gene: 1. The CDR3 length is 13 residues. The CDR3: CASSLSGGYEQYF. Written as DNA, the CDR3 is TGTGCCAGCAGCTTATCGGGGGGCTACGAGCAGTACTTC.

This clone is labeled as medium-sized (0.01 to 0.1%). This chain links TRBV19 with TRBJ2-1, with 8 bases aligning to TRBD1. CDR1 is LNHDA and CDR2 is SQIVND in the germline V gene (reference sequence). V was pared by 7 bases and J by 2 bases, with 10 bases of the junction left unmatched. This CDR3 comprises 16 residues. The CDR3, as DNA: TGTGCCAGTATGGGGGGAAACAGGGGGGCCTACAATGAGCAGTTCTTC. Translating gives CASMGGNRGAYNEQFF.

This clone was detected a few times. This rearrangement joins TRBV6-1 to TRBJ1-6; 7 bases match TRBD1. The CDR3 has 16 amino acids. The junction had 2 bases not matched to a gene; V was cut back by 0 bases and J by 3 bases. Germline loops: CDR1 MNHNS, CDR2 SASEGT. CDR3 DNA: TGTGCCAGCAGTGAAGCGCGGGACAGCTATAATTCACCCCTCCACTTT. This encodes CASSEARDSYNSPLHF.

V and J are TRBV9 and TRBJ2-5; 7 positions agree with TRBD2. Germline CDR1 SGDLS, CDR2 YYNGEE. With V trimmed by 10 bases and J by 4 bases, 13 bases remained unmatched. The CDR3 has 14 amino acids. CDR3 sequence reads: CASSSGTIGETQYF. DNA of the CDR3: TGTGCCTCTTCTTCGGGGACTATAGGAGAGACCCAGTACTTC.

The rearrangement links TRBV6-1 to TRBJ1-5, with TRBD1 matching 9 bases. Looked up from germline, CDR1 is MNHNS and CDR2 is SASEGT. The CDR3 sequence is 18 residues long. The trim removed 1 base at V and 1 base at J, leaving 8 bases unmatched. CDR3 amino acids: CASSEGTGEALSNQPQHF. The CDR3 region has the DNA TGTGCCAGCAGTGAAGGGACAGGGGAAGCCCTGAGCAATCAGCCCCAGCATTTT.

The V gene is TRBV2, the J gene TRBJ1-2; no clear D gene. CDR1 is SNHLY, CDR2 FYNNEI, per germline. This CDR3 contains 15 residues. Trimming cost V 1 base and J 3 bases, with 12 bases left between them. Here the CDR3 DNA reads TGTGCCAGCAGTGAAGAGGTGGCCGCTGACTATGGCTACACCTTC. Its protein product is CASSEEVAADYGYTF.

V and J are TRBV7-3 and TRBJ2-6, with D uncertain. V lost 5 bases and J 4 bases, leaving 12 bases between the germline ends. The CDR3 sequence is 15 residues long. CDR1 is SGHTA and CDR2 is FQGTGA in the germline V gene. This CDR3 reads CASSKKPHGANVLTF. The CDR3 DNA reads as TGTGCCAGCAGCAAAAAGCCCCACGGGGCCAACGTCCTGACTTTC.

The V gene is TRBV6-6, the J gene TRBJ2-7; 7 bases agree with TRBD1. V gave up 5 bases and J gave up 3 bases; unmatched junction bases: 10. The CDR3 has 15 amino acids. Germline V gives CDR1 MNHNY, CDR2 SVGAGI (reference sequence). CDR3 protein: CASSPRGTPFYEQYF. The CDR3 bases are TGTGCCAGCAGTCCCAGGGGGACACCCTTCTACGAGCAGTACTTC.

The CDR3 protein is CASGPSGRDTQYF. The CDR3 DNA reads TGTGCCAGCGGCCCTTCGGGCAGGGATACGCAGTATTTT. This chain uses TRBV2 with TRBJ2-3; no clear D. CDR1 and CDR2 (germline): SNHLY, FYNNEI. Trimming left V 8 bases short and J 6 bases short, with 15 bases between. The CDR3 runs 13 residues. Variable domain in full (rest from reference TRBV2 and TRBJ2-3): EPEVTQTPSHQVTQMGQEVILRCVPISNHLYFYWYRQILGQKVEFLVSFYNNEISEKSEIFDDQFSVERPDGSNFTLKIRSTKLEDSAMYFCASGPSGRDTQYFGPGTRLTVL.

The genes are TRBV13 and TRBJ1-2; 7 positions match TRBD1. The CDR3 is made up of 14 amino acids. J was trimmed by 3 bases and V by 5 bases; bases with no gene match: 6. Germline assignment: CDR1 PRHDT and CDR2 FYEKMQ (reference sequence). This CDR3 reads CASSPPGGDYGYTF. The CDR3 DNA follows: TGTGCCAGCAGCCCCCCAGGGGGGGACTATGGCTACACCTTC.

The chain combines TRBV11-1 with TRBJ2-2; 7 positions match TRBD1. The CDR3 sequence is 16 residues long. Germline-derived CDR1 and CDR2 are SGHAT and FQDESV (reference sequence). With 5 bases clipped from V and 5 bases from J, the junction kept 11 bases outside the gene matches. The CDR3 nucleotides read TGTGCCAGCAGCCCGCAGGACAGGAGACGAACCGGGGAGCTGTTTTTT. It specifies CASSPQDRRRTGELFF.

The J gene is TRBJ2-5, the V gene TRBV28, with D uncertain. The V and J ends lost 4 bases and 5 bases respectively, with 14 bases between them. The germline V gene has CDR1 MDHEN and CDR2 SYDVKM. The CDR3 is 14 residues long. Written as DNA, the CDR3 is TGTGCCAGCAGTTCCCACCGACTGCGGGAGACCCAGTACTTC. Protein sequence: CASSSHRLRETQYF.

This rearrangement joins TRBV6-6 to TRBJ1-5; TRBD1 matches at 8 bases. Germline V gives CDR1 MNHNY, CDR2 SVGAGI (reference sequence). This CDR3 is 15 amino acids long. With V trimmed by 2 bases and J by 2 bases, 2 bases remained unmatched. The CDR3: CASSYTTGGNQPQHF. CDR3 bases: TGTGCCAGCAGTTACACGACAGGGGGCAATCAGCCCCAGCATTTT.